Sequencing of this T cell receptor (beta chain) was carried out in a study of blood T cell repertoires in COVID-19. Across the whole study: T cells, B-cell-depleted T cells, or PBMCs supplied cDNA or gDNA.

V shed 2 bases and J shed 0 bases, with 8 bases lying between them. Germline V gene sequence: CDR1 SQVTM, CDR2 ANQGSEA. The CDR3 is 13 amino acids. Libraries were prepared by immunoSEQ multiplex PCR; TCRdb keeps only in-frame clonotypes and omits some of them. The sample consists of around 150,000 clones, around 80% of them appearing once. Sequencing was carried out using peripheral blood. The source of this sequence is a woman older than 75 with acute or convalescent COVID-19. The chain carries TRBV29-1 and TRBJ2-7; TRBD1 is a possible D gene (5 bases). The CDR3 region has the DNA TGCAGCGTTGAACAAGGGGCCTCCTACGAGCAGTACTTC. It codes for CSVEQGASYEQYF.